This T cell receptor beta chain was captured in a study of shared clonotypes between healthy human individuals. Study-level results: For naive CD4 cells, roughly 4.6% of clonotypes were shared across a few donors. In contrast to clonotypes shared by all four donors, non-shared clonotypes had lower generation probabilities.

Genomic DNA belonging to each subset was distributed in equal measure over several immunoSEQ plates. Produced via immunoSEQ multiplex PCR; TCRdb's table is partial and in-frame only. The top ten clones hold 1% to 1.3% of a sample with some 2 million clones, approximately 94% of them seen once. CDR1 and CDR2 from the germline V gene are SGHDT and YYEEEE. V gave up 4 bases and J gave up 5 bases; unmatched junction bases: 13. This CDR3 spans 16 amino acids. CD45RO negativity and positive selection for CCR7 defined naive CD8 cells, a population that excluded terminally differentiated effector memory CD45RA+ cells. This clone was found once. Its antigen is not known.

The source of this sequence is a young man in good health. Input material: naive CD8+ T cells sorted from blood. The chain carries TRBV5-6 and TRBJ2-7; TRBD1 matches at 9 bases. CDR3 residues: CASSGDRTGADHEQYF. The CDR3 DNA is TGTGCCAGCAGCGGAGACCGGACAGGGGCAGACCACGAGCAGTACTTC.